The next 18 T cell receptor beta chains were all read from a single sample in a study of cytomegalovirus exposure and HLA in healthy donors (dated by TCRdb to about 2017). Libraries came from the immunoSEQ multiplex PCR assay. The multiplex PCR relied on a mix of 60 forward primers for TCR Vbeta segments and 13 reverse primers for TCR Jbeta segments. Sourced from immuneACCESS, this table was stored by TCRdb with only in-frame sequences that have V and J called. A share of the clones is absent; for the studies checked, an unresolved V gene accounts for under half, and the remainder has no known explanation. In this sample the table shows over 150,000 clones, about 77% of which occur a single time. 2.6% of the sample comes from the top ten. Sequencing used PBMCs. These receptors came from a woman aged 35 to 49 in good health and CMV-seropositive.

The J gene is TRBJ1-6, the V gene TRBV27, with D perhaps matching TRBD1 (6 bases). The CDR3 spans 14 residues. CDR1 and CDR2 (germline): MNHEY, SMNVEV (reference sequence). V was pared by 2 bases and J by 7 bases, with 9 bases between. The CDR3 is CASSLGQHNSPLHF. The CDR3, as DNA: TGTGCCAGCAGTTTAGGACAGCACAATTCACCCCTCCACTTT.

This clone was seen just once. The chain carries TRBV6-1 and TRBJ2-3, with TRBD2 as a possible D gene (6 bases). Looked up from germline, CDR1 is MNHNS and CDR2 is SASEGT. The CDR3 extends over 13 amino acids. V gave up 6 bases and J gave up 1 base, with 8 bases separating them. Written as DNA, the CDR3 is TGTGCCAGCAGGGAGGGCGGCACAGATACGCAGTATTTT. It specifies CASREGGTDTQYF.

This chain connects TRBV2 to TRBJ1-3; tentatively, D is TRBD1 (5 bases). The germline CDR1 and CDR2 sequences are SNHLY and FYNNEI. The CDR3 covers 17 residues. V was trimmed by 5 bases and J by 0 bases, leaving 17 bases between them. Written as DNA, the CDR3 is TGTGCCAGCAGTTCACGGGGGGGACCCGACTCTGGAAACACCATATATTTT. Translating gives CASSSRGGPDSGNTIYF.

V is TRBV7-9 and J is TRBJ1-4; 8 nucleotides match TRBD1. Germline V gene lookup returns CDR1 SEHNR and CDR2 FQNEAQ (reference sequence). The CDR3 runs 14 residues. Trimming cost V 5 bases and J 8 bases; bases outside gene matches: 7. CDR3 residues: CASSIPGGAEKLFF. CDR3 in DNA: TGTGCCAGCAGCATTCCAGGGGGCGCAGAAAAACTGTTTTTT.

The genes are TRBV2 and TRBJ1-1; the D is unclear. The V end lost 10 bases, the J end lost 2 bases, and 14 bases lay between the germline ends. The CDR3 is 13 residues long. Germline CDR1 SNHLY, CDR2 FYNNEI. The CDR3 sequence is CAINREVNTEAFF. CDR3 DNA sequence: TGTGCCATCAATCGAGAGGTAAACACTGAAGCTTTCTTT.

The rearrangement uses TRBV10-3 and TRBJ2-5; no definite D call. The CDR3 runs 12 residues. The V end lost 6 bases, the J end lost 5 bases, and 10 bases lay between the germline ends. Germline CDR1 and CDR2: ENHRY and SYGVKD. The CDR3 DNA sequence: TGTGCCATCAGCCTAAACGGGGAGACCCAGTACTTC. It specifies CAISLNGETQYF.

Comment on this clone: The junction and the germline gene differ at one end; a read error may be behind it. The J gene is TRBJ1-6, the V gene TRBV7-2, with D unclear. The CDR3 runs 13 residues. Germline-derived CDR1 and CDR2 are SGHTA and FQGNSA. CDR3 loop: CAVRGSFNSPLHF. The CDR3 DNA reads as TGTGCCGTCCGCGGGTCCTTTAATTCACCCCTCCACTTT.

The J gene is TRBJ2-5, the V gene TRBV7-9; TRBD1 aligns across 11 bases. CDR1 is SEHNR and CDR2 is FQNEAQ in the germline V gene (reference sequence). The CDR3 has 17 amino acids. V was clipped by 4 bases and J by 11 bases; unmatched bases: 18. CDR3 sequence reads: CASSWGQGVKGIREQYF. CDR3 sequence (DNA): TGTGCCAGCAGCTGGGGACAGGGGGTAAAGGGGATTAGGGAGCAGTACTTC.

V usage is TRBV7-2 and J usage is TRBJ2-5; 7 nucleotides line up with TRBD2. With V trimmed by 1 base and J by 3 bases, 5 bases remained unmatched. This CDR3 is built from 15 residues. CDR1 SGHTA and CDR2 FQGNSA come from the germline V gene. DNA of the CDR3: TGTGCCAGCAGCTTAGGGGCGCGGGAGAAAGAGACCCAGTACTTC. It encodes CASSLGAREKETQYF.

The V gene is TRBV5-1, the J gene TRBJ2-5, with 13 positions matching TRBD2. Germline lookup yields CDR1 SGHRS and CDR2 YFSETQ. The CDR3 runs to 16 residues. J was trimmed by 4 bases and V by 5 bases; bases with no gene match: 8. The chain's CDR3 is CASRLGLAGEGETQYF. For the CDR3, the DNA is TGCGCCAGCAGACTCGGACTAGCGGGAGAAGGAGAGACCCAGTACTTC.

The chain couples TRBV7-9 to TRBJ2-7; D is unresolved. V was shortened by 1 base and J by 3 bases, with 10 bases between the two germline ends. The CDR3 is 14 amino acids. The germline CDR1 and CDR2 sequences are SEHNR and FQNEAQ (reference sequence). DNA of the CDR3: TGTGCCAGCAGCTTAGGTGGCCAAAACTACGAGCAGTACTTC. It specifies CASSLGGQNYEQYF.

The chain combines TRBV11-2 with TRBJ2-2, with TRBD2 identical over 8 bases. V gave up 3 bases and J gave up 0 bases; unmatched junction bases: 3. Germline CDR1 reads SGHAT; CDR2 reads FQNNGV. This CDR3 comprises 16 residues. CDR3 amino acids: CASSFTSGANTGELFF. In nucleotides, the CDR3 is TGTGCCAGCAGCTTTACTAGCGGAGCGAACACCGGGGAGCTGTTTTTT.

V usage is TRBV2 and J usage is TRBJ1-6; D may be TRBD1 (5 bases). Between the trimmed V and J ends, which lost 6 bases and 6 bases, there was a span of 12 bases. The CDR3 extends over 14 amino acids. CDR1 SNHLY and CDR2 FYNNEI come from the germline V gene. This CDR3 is CASRLGGSNSPLHF. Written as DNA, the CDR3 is TGTGCCAGCAGGCTGGGGGGAAGTAATTCACCCCTCCACTTT.

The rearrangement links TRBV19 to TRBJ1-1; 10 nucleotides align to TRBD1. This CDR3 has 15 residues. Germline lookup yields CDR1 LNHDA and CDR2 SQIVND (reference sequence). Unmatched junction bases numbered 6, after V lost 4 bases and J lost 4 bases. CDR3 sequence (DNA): TGTGCCAGTAGTAAGACAGGGGGCTTGAGCACTGAAGCTTTCTTT. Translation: CASSKTGGLSTEAFF.

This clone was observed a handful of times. The CDR3 DNA sequence: TGTGCCAGCAGCCGTTCGACAGTAACCACTGAAGCTTTCTTT. Encoded protein: CASSRSTVTTEAFF. The rearrangement uses TRBV11-3 and TRBJ1-1; tentative D call: TRBD1 (5 bases). CDR3 size: 14 residues. Germline V gives CDR1 SGHNT, CDR2 YENEEA. Trimming took off 5 bases at V and 4 bases at J, with 14 bases between the two ends.

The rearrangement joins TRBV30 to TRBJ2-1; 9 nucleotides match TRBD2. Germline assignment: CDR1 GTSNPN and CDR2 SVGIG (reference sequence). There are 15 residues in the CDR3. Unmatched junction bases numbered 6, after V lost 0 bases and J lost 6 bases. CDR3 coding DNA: TGTGCCTGGAGTGTAGGCGGGGGGGGTAGCAATGAGCAGTTCTTC. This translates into CAWSVGGGGSNEQFF.

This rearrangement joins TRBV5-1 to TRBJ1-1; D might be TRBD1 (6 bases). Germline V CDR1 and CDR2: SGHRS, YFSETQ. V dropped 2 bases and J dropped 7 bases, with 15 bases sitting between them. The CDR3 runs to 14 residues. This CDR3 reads CASSLGQPNYEAFF. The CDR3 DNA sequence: TGCGCCAGCAGCTTAGGACAGCCTAACTATGAAGCTTTCTTT.

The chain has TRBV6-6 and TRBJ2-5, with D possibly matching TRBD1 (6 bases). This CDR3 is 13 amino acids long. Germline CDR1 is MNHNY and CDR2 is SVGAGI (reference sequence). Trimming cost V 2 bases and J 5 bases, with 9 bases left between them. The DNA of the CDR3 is TGTGCCAGCAGTTACACAGGGTACGAGACCCAGTACTTC. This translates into CASSYTGYETQYF.